The sequence of this TCR beta chain was determined in a study of cytomegalovirus exposure and HLA in healthy donors. Produced via immunoSEQ multiplex PCR; TCRdb's table is partial and in-frame only. Counted here are roughly 71,000 clones, about 95% occurring once; the ten biggest clones make up about 0.63%. The sample taken for sequencing was PBMCs. This sequence originates from a young woman in good health and CMV-seronegative.

Here the CDR3 DNA reads TGTGCCAGCAGCTCACGGACGAGGGCGAACACCGGGGAGCTGTTTTTT. Amino acid sequence: CASSSRTRANTGELFF. V usage is TRBV9 and J usage is TRBJ2-2, with a tentative D call TRBD2 (5 bases). The CDR3 extends over 16 amino acids. V was pared by 4 bases and J by 0 bases, with 13 bases between. CDR1 is SGDLS, CDR2 YYNGEE, per germline.